These T cell receptor beta chains were read from a single sample in a study of blood T cell repertoires in COVID-19. The protocol was immunoSEQ multiplex PCR, while the TCRdb copy is restricted to in-frame clones and leaves out a portion. The sample has roughly 450,000 clones, about 92% seen once. Sample: PBMCs or T cells enriched from blood (not recorded which). The receptors were sampled from a young man who had recovered from COVID-19. The CDR3 runs from the conserved cysteine through the conserved F or W. A D gene is named only where the DNA matches it firmly. For some rows the clone size is stated as once, few or many, or as a class when expanded; others skip it.

few,TRBV10-2,.,TRBJ1-2,TGCGCCAGCAGGACCGAGGATGGCTACACCTTC,CASRTEDGYTF
.,TRBV11-1,.,TRBJ1-6,TGTGCCAGCAGCCTTAATAATTCACCCCTCCACTTT,CASSLNNSPLHF
.,TRBV18,.,TRBJ1-1,TGTGCCAGCTCACCAATGGAGGGGGAAGCTTTCTTT,CASSPMEGEAFF
.,TRBV14,.,TRBJ1-3,TGTGCCAGCAGCCAACCGGCGGCCCCGCTAAACACCATATATTTT,CASSQPAAPLNTIYF
.,TRBV3-1/TRBV3-2,.,TRBJ2-1,TGTGCCAGCAGCCTAACTAGCATTTGGAATGAGCAGTTCTTC,CASSLTSIWNEQFF
.,TRBV5-1,.,TRBJ2-5,TGCGCCAGCAGCTCCGGACAGACTCAGGGCCTTCAAGAGACCCAGTACTTC,CASSSGQTQGLQETQYF
once,TRBV19,.,TRBJ1-5,TGTGCCAGTAGTCGGGCCGGGGGTGGTCAGCCCCAGCATTTT,CASSRAGGGQPQHF
.,TRBV4-1,.,TRBJ1-6,TGCGCCAGCAGCCAAGTAGCGACCGCCAGCCCTAATTCACCCCTCCACTTT,CASSQVATASPNSPLHF
.,TRBV28,TRBD2,TRBJ2-1,TGTGCCATCCAGGTCCCGGGAGGAACTTCTTACAATGAGCAGTTCTTC,CAIQVPGGTSYNEQFF
.,TRBV10-3,.,TRBJ1-1,TGTGCCATCAGTGATACAGGGCAGCTCACTGAAGCTTTCTTT,CAISDTGQLTEAFF
.,TRBV19,TRBD2,TRBJ2-7,TGTGCCAGTAGTAGAGCGGGGCCCTACGAGCAGTACTTC,CASSRAGPYEQYF
.,TRBV5-4,.,TRBJ2-5,TGTGCCAGCAGCCTCCAGCAGGGGCGGGGGGAGACCCAGTACTTC,CASSLQQGRGETQYF
.,TRBV4-2,TRBD2,TRBJ2-3,TGTGCCAGCAGCCCTATGGCGGGGGAACCCACAGATACGCAGTATTTT,CASSPMAGEPTDTQYF
.,TRBV2,.,TRBJ1-4,TGTGCCAGCAGTCGGATCGCGGGGGGTAATGAAAAACTGTTTTTT,CASSRIAGGNEKLFF
.,TRBV2,.,TRBJ1-2,TGTGCCAGCAGTGTAGACAGGTCAAACTATGGCTACACCTTC,CASSVDRSNYGYTF
.,TRBV3-1/TRBV3-2,TRBD1,TRBJ1-4,TGTGCCAGCAGCGGGACAGGGGAGGGTGAAAAACTGTTTTTT,CASSGTGEGEKLFF
few,TRBV20-1,TRBD2,TRBJ2-1,TGCAGTGCTAGTGCGGGAGGCTACAATGAGCAGTTCTTC,CSASAGGYNEQFF
.,TRBV30,.,TRBJ1-6,TGTGCCTGGAGTGAATCCCTACCACCCCTCCACTTT,CAWSESLPPLHF
.,TRBV11-2,.,TRBJ2-1,TGTGCCAGCAGCGTTCTAGGGGTGATCAATGAGCAGTTCTTC,CASSVLGVINEQFF
.,TRBV18,TRBD2,TRBJ2-3,TGTGCCAGCTCACCGACTAGCGGGAGCACAGATACGCAGTATTTT,CASSPTSGSTDTQYF
.,TRBV3-1/TRBV3-2,.,TRBJ1-6,TGTGCCAGCAGCTTCCGGGGAAGTAATTCACCCCTCCACTTT,CASSFRGSNSPLHF
.,TRBV28,.,TRBJ1-4,TGTGCCAGCAGTCGATACCCAGGCGCAACTAATGAAAAACTGTTTTTT,CASSRYPGATNEKLFF
.,TRBV2,.,TRBJ1-1,TGTGCCAGCAGTGATGGGCTAAGGGGTGTGATGAACACTGAAGCTTTCTTT,CASSDGLRGVMNTEAFF
once,TRBV15,TRBD1,TRBJ1-5,TGTGCCACCAGCAGAGAGAGACAGGGGCGGAATCAGCCCCAGCATTTT,CATSRERQGRNQPQHF
.,TRBV5-1,TRBD1,TRBJ1-4,TGCGCCAGCAGAACCGGGACAGCTAATGAAAAACTGTTTTTT,CASRTGTANEKLFF
.,TRBV25-1,TRBD1,TRBJ1-2,TGTGCCAGCAGTGAATTGGGGGATTCAGGGGGCTCATGGGGCTACACCTTC,CASSELGDSGGSWGYTF
.,TRBV3-1/TRBV3-2,.,TRBJ1-3,TGTGCCAGCAGCCAAGTGACAGCAGGAAACACCATATATTTT,CASSQVTAGNTIYF
.,TRBV28,TRBD1,TRBJ1-2,TGTGCCAGCACCCCCCGTAGGGGGCCCTCTAACTATGGCTACACCTTC,CASTPRRGPSNYGYTF
.,TRBV9,.,TRBJ2-7,TGTGCCAGCAGCGTAGTACCGGACATCCCCTACGAGCAGTACTTC,CASSVVPDIPYEQYF
.,TRBV6-6,TRBD1,TRBJ1-1,TGTGCCAGCAGTCCGGCCCGCGGACAGGGGGCGATTCGTGTGACTGAAGCTTTCTTT,CASSPARGQGAIRVTEAFF
.,TRBV4-1,TRBD2,TRBJ2-7,TGCGCCAGCAGCCCTGGACTAGCGTCCACCTACGAGCAGTACTTC,CASSPGLASTYEQYF
.,TRBV5-5,TRBD1,TRBJ1-2,TGTGCCAGCAGCTTGGTTCCGGGACAGGGAAGCTATGGCTACACCTTC,CASSLVPGQGSYGYTF
.,TRBV29-1,.,TRBJ1-3,TGCAGCGTTGAACGCTGCCATAGATGGGGAGGGAGCTCCTTAAGTGGTGGAAGAAACACCATATATTTT,CSVERCHRWGGSSLSGGRNTIYF
.,TRBV28,.,TRBJ2-1,TGTGCCAGCAGCCCCCCACGAATCCAGGGTAGCAACAATGAGCAGTTCTTC,CASSPPRIQGSNNEQFF
.,TRBV19,.,TRBJ2-3,TGTGCCAGTACACGAGGGGGAGCTAGCACAGATACGCAGTATTTT,CASTRGGASTDTQYF
.,TRBV7-9,TRBD1,TRBJ1-2,TGTGCCAGCAGCTGGAATTTGGACAGGGGTGGCTACACCTTC,CASSWNLDRGGYTF
.,TRBV7-9,.,TRBJ2-7,TGTGCCAGCAGCCCCACTCAATTCTACGAGCAGTACTTC,CASSPTQFYEQYF
.,TRBV10-3,TRBD1,TRBJ1-2,TGTGCCATCAGCCGGGACAGGGACGGCTACACCTTC,CAISRDRDGYTF
.,TRBV5-1,.,TRBJ2-1,TGCGCCAGCAGCTTTGGAGGGACTTCATCGGAGGAGCAGTTCTTC,CASSFGGTSSEEQFF
few,TRBV11-2,TRBD1,TRBJ1-4,TGTGCCAGCAGCTTAATGAGGGGGCAGGGGACTAATGAAAAACTGTTTTTT,CASSLMRGQGTNEKLFF
.,TRBV7-2,.,TRBJ1-1,TGTGCCAGCAGCTTAGGGGCGGGGATTGAAGCTTTCTTT,CASSLGAGIEAFF